Listed below are T cell receptor beta chains from one sample, sequenced in a study of a mutant IDH1 vaccine in newly diagnosed glioma. Sequenced by immunoSEQ multiplex PCR; TCRdb stores in-frame clones only, minus some. The table records almost 85,000 clones, 65% to 90% of them present only once. These receptors have no identified antigens. The sequencing used PBMCs, collected from a glioma patient whose treatment included an IDH1 peptide vaccine. These receptor sequences come from a man younger than 40 with glioma. Some clones in this sample may be carry-over from other donors' samples. CDR3s leave out the opening cysteine and the closing phenylalanine or tryptophan.

V: TRBV5-4
J: TRBJ2-5
CDR3: ASSQTGTGIETQY

V: TRBV11-2
J: TRBJ1-1
CDR3: ASSLYSNTEAF

V: TRBV10-3
J: TRBJ1-1
CDR3: AISESRETSEAF

V: TRBV27
J: TRBJ1-6
CDR3: ASRVQGGDSPLH

V: TRBV5-8
J: TRBJ2-5
CDR3: ASSLGVGSMGETQY

V: TRBV6-1
J: TRBJ2-6
CDR3: ASRFAGANVLT

V: TRBV27
J: TRBJ2-3
CDR3: ASGGTGSYTDTQY

V: TRBV6-5
J: TRBJ2-1
CDR3: ASKGLAGDNEQF

V: TRBV28
J: TRBJ2-1
CDR3: ASSRMGIGSYNEQF

V: TRBV5-4
J: TRBJ1-1
CDR3: ASSLDRVNTEAF

V: TRBV30
J: TRBJ1-4
CDR3: AWSVGQVEKPF

V: TRBV29-1
J: TRBJ2-2
CDR3: SVRDREGNTGELF

V: TRBV5-4
J: TRBJ1-1
CDR3: ASSSLDRGHTEAF

V: TRBV28
J: TRBJ1-5
CDR3: ASSNRGSQH

V: TRBV19
J: TRBJ2-1
CDR3: ASSRGPAVYNEQF

V: TRBV10-3
J: TRBJ2-3
CDR3: AISEPASGGLLGTDTQY

V: TRBV9
J: TRBJ2-3
CDR3: ASSVVGRVTDTQY

V: TRBV2
J: TRBJ1-4
CDR3: ASSGVGQGAEKLF

V: TRBV6-1
J: TRBJ2-3
CDR3: ASSEAPAPAWGDRWRDTQY

V: TRBV27
J: TRBJ2-1
CDR3: ASSPLAGELRTYNEQF

V: TRBV19
J: TRBJ1-2
CDR3: ASSIQHYGYT

V: TRBV27
J: TRBJ1-1
CDR3: ASSYLGGQFMNTEAF

V: TRBV11-1
J: TRBJ1-3
CDR3: ASSLAPRRSGNTIY

V: TRBV5-6
J: TRBJ2-5
CDR3: ASSLDSGGARETQY

V: TRBV9
J: TRBJ1-4
CDR3: ASSGAGEKLF

V: TRBV7-9
J: TRBJ1-4
CDR3: ASSPRGVAEKLF

V: TRBV7-3
J: TRBJ2-5
CDR3: ASSIGPQETQY

V: TRBV19
J: TRBJ1-1
CDR3: ASQPGPNTEAF

V: TRBV18
J: TRBJ2-2
CDR3: ASSLAGGTGELF

V: TRBV4-1
J: TRBJ2-7
CDR3: ASSQPGGAKSYEQY

V: TRBV6-1
J: TRBJ2-7
CDR3: ASLSLAGDEQY

V: TRBV7-9
J: TRBJ2-7
CDR3: ASSVADRGLSYEQY

V: TRBV5-4
J: TRBJ2-7
CDR3: ASSLVGSPGGEQY

V: TRBV11-1
J: TRBJ2-5
CDR3: ASSFSETETQY

V: TRBV9
J: TRBJ2-7
CDR3: ASTGQGGYEQY

V: TRBV28
J: TRBJ1-2
CDR3: ASSLKDRTRGYT

V: TRBV25-1
J: TRBJ1-2
CDR3: ASSDGVGSGGYT

V: TRBV7-9
J: TRBJ1-1
CDR3: ASRPKRRLNTEAF

V: TRBV7-8
J: TRBJ1-2
CDR3: ASSLQTGNLDYGYT

V: TRBV29-1
J: TRBJ1-2
CDR3: SVEDDSWTLYGYT

V: TRBV6-6
J: TRBJ1-2
CDR3: ASSSPGLYGYT

V: TRBV19
J: TRBJ2-3
CDR3: ASSPSGSTDTQY

V: TRBV9
J: TRBJ2-1
CDR3: ASSATGYNSMEQF

V: TRBV19
J: TRBJ1-5
CDR3: ASSIEGGFSNQPQH

V: TRBV7-6
J: TRBJ2-2
CDR3: ASSPRTGGGTGELF

V: TRBV5-1
J: TRBJ2-2
CDR3: ASSLEGDPLDAGELF

V: TRBV9
J: TRBJ1-1
CDR3: ASSAVTGTEAF

V: TRBV5-1
J: TRBJ1-3
CDR3: ASSSGTDGNTIY

V: TRBV5-4
J: TRBJ2-5
CDR3: ASSPTGETQY

V: TRBV6-5
J: TRBJ1-5
CDR3: ASSYRSALPQPQH

V: TRBV9
J: TRBJ1-5
CDR3: ARNTRGQNQPQH

V: TRBV7-9
J: TRBJ2-1
CDR3: ASSLVSGGRAWNEQF

V: TRBV28
J: TRBJ2-2
CDR3: ASSYNRLAGDSGELF

V: TRBV12-5
J: TRBJ2-3
CDR3: ASARDRTQDTQY

V: TRBV7-9
J: TRBJ2-5
CDR3: ASRSQETQY

V: TRBV10-3
J: TRBJ1-2
CDR3: AISGGELPLPRANYGYT

V: TRBV30
J: TRBJ1-1
CDR3: AWSVFRYRAF

V: TRBV18
J: TRBJ2-6
CDR3: ASSPGGSGANVLT

V: TRBV11-2
J: TRBJ2-5
CDR3: ASSLGAGVQETQY